This T cell receptor (beta chain) was sequenced during a study of CD8 T cells in ankylosing spondylitis. The study's findings and limits: A TCR beta motif of about eight highly homologous variants appeared characteristic of ankylosing spondylitis blood. Reports say disease-linked clones showed up significantly more in matched ankylosing spondylitis synovial fluid.

Library preparation for TCR beta used quantitative 5'-RACE with molecular barcodes. Using its own MiXCR run on the 5' RACE reads, TCRdb lists one record per CDR3 protein. The table includes a few hundred thousand distinct CDR3 sequences, about an eighth detected once. Note on this clonotype: Its antigen is undetermined.

Germline loops: CDR1 KGHDR, CDR2 SFDVKD. This CDR3 is 17 amino acids long. With 3 bases clipped from V and 7 bases from J, the junction kept 12 bases outside the gene matches. The sequencing input was blood, either unsorted or a sorted T cell fraction (not recorded which). The TCR sequence derives from a male donor with ankylosing spondylitis. The V and J genes are TRBV24-1 and TRBJ2-1; 9 bases agree with TRBD1. The CDR3 DNA reads as TGTGCCACCAGTGATCGTGGGACAGGGCGAACGTCAAATGAGCAGTTCTTC. Its protein product is CATSDRGTGRTSNEQFF.